The sequence of this T cell receptor (beta chain) was determined in a study of blood T cells in healthy people across ages. Study-wide points: Long-lived donors exceeded aged donors in naive CD4+ cells and diversity.

A second PCR, run for roughly 7 to 12 cycles, used a sample-barcoded 5' primer plus a J-beta primer mix. Using its own MiXCR run on the 5' RACE reads, TCRdb lists one record per CDR3 protein. The sample carries more than 1.4 million distinct CDR3 sequences, approximately 38% recorded once. As for this clonotype: Its cognate antigen is unknown.

The CDR3 has 16 residues. With V trimmed by 2 bases and J by 3 bases, 9 bases remained unmatched. CDR1 and CDR2 (germline): MNHEY, SVGAGI. The sample was blood. This sequence originates from a woman aged 18-29 years in good health. The chain is built from TRBV6-5 and TRBJ2-7; TRBD2 agrees at 8 bases. The CDR3 sequence is CASSYGDLAGGYEQYF. CDR3 DNA sequence: TGTGCCAGCAGTTACGGAGATCTAGCGGGTGGCTACGAGCAGTACTTC.